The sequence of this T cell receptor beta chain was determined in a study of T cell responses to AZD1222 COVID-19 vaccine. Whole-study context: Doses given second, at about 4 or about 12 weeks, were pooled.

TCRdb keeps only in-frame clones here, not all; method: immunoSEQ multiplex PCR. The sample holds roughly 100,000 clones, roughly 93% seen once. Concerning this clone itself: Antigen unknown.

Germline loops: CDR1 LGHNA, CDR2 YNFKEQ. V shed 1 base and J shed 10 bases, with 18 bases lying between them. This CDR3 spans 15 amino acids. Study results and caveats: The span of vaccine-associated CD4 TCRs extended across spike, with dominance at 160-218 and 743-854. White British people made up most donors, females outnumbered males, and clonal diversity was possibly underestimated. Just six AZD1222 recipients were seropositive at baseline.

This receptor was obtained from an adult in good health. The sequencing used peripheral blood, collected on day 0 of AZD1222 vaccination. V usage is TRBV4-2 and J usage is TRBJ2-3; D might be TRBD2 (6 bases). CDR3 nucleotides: TGTGCCAGCAGCCAAGGAACGGGAGAACTTTCGGCGCAGTATTTT. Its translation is CASSQGTGELSAQYF.